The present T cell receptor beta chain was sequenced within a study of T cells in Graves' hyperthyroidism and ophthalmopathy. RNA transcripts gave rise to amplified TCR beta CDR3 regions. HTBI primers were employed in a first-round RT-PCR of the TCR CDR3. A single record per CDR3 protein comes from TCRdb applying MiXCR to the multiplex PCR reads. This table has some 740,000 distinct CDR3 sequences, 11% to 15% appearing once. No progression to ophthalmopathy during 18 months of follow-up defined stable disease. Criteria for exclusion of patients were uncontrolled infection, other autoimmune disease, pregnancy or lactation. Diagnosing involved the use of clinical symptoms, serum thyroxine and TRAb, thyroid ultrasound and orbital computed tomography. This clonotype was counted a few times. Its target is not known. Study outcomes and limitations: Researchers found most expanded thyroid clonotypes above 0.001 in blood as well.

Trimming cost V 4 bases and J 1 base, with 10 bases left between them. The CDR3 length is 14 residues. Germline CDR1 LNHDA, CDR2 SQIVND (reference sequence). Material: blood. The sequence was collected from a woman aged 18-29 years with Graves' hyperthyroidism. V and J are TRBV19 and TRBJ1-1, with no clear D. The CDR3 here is CASSTSGRNTEAFF. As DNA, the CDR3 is TGTGCCAGTAGTACCTCAGGTAGGAACACTGAAGCTTTCTTT. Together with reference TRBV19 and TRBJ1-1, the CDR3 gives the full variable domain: DGGITQSPKYLFRKEGQNVTLSCEQNLNHDAMYWYRQDPGQGLRLIYYSQIVNDFQKGDIAEGYSVSREKKESFPLTVTSAQKNPTAFYLCASSTSGRNTEAFFGQGTRLTVV.